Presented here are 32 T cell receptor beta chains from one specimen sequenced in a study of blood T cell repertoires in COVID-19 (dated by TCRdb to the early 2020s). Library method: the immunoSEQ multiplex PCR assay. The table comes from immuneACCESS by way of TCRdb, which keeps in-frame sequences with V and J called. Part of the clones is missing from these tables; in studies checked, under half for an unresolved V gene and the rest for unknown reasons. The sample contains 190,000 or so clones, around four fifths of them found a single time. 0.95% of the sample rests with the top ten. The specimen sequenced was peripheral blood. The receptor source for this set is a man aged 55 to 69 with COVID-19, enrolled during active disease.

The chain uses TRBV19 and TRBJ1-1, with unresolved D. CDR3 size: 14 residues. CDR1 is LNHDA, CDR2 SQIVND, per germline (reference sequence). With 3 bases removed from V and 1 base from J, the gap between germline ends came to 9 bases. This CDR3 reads CASSMTRGNTEAFF. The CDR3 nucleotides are TGTGCCAGTAGTATGACCAGAGGGAACACTGAAGCTTTCTTT.

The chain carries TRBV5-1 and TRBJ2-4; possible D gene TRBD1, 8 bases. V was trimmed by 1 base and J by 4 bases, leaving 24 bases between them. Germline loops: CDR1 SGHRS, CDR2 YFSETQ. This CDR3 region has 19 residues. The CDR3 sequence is CASSLSGPKTGEGKNIQYF. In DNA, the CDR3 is TGCGCCAGCAGCTTGAGTGGACCAAAGACAGGGGAGGGGAAAAACATTCAGTACTTC.

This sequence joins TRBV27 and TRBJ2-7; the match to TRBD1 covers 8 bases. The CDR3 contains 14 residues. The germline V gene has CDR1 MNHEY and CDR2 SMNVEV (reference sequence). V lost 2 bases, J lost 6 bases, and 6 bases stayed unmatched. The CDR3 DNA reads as TGTGCCAGCAGTTTACGAGACAGGGGCGGCGAGCAGTACTTC. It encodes CASSLRDRGGEQYF.

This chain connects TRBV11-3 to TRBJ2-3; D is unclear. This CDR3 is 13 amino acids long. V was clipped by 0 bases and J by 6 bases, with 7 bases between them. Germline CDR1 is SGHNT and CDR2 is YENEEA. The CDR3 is CASSLDWADTQYF. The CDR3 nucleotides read TGTGCCAGCAGCTTAGATTGGGCGGATACGCAGTATTTT. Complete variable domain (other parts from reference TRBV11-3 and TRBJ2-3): EAGVVQSPRYKIIEKKQPVAFWCNPISGHNTLYWYLQNLGQGPELLIRYENEEAVDDSQLPKDRFSAERLKGVDSTLKIQPAELGDSAVYLCASSLDWADTQYFGPGTRLTVL.

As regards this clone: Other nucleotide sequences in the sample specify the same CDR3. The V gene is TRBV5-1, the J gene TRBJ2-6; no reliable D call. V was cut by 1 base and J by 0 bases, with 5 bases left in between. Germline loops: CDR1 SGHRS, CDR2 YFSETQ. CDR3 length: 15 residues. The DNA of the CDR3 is TGCGCCAGCAGCTTGCAGGTCTCTGGGGCCAACGTCCTGACTTTC. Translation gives CASSLQVSGANVLTF.

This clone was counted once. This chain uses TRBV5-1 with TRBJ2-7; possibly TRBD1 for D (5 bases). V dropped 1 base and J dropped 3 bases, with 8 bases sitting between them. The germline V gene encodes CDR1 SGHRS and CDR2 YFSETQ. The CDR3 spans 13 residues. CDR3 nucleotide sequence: TGCGCCAGCAGCTTGAGGGGCGGCTACGAGCAGTACTTC. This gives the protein CASSLRGGYEQYF.

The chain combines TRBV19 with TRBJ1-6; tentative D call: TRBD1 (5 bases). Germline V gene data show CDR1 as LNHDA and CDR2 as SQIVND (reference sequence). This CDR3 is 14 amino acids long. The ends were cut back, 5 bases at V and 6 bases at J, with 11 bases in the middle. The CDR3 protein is CASSAQGGNSPLHF. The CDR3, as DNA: TGTGCCAGTAGTGCCCAGGGAGGTAATTCACCCCTCCACTTT.

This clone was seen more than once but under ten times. The DNA for the CDR3 is TGTGCCAGTTCCACAGAAGTCATGAACACTGAAGCTTTCTTT. Protein: CASSTEVMNTEAFF. The chain links TRBV19 to TRBJ1-1; D gene ambiguous. Trimming shortened V by 8 bases and J by 0 bases, and 13 bases separated the two germline ends. Germline loops: CDR1 LNHDA, CDR2 SQIVND (reference sequence). The CDR3 contains 14 residues.

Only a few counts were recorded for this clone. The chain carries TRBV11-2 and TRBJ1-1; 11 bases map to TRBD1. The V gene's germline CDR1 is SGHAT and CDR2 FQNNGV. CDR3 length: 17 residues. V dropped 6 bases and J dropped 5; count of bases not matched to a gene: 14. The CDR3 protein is CASRKPGSRDRGTEAFF. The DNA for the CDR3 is TGTGCCAGCAGGAAACCCGGGTCCCGGGACAGGGGGACTGAAGCTTTCTTT. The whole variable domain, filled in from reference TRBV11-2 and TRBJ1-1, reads EAGVAQSPRYKIIEKRQSVAFWCNPISGHATLYWYQQILGQGPKLLIQFQNNGVVDDSQLPKDRFSAERLKGVDSTLKIQPAKLEDSAVYLCASRKPGSRDRGTEAFFGQGTRLTVV.

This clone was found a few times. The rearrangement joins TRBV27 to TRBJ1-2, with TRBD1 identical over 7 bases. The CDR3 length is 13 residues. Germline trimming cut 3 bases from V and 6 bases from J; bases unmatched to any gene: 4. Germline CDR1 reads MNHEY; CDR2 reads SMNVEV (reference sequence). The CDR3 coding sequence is TGTGCCAGCAGTTTGCCAGGGGGAGATGGCTACACCTTC. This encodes CASSLPGGDGYTF.

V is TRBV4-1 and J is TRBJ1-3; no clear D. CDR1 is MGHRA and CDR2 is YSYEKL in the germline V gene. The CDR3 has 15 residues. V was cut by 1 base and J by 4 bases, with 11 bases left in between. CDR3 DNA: TGCGCCAGCAGCCAAGGGGGAGGTTTGGGAAACACCATATATTTT. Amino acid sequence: CASSQGGGLGNTIYF.

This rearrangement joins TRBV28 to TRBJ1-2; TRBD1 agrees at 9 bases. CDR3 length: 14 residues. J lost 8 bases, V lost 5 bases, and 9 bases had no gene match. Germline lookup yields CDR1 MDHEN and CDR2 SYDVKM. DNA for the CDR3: TGTGCCAGCAGTCTAGGGACAGGGCTGGGAGGCTACACCTTC. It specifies CASSLGTGLGGYTF.

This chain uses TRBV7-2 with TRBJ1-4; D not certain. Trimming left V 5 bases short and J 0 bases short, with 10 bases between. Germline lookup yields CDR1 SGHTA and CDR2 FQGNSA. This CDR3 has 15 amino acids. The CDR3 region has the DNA TGTGCCAGCAGCGGAAAGACTGCAACTAATGAAAAACTGTTTTTT. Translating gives CASSGKTATNEKLFF.

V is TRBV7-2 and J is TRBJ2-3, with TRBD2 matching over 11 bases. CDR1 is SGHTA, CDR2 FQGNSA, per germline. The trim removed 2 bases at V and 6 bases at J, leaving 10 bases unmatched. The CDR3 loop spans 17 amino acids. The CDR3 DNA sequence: TGTGCCAGCAGCTTATTCGGGCTAGCGGGAGGTGGTGATACGCAGTATTTT. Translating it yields CASSLFGLAGGGDTQYF.

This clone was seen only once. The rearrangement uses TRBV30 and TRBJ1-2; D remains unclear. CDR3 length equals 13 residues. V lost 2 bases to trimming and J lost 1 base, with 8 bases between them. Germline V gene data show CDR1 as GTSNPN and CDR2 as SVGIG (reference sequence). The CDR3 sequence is CAWSSTVNYGYTF. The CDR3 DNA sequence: TGTGCCTGGAGTTCTACAGTTAACTATGGCTACACCTTC.

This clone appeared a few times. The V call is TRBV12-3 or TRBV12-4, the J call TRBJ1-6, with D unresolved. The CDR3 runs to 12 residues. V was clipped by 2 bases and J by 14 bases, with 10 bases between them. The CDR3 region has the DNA TGTGCCAGCAGTTTAAAACCCTCGGCCCTCCACTTT. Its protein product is CASSLKPSALHF.

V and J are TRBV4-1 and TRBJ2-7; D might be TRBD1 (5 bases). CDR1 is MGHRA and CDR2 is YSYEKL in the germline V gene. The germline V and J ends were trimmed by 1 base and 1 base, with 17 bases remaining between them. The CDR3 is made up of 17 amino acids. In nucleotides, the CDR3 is TGCGCCAGCAGCCAAGCGGTAATGGCAGGGCTTTCCTACGAGCAGTACTTC. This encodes CASSQAVMAGLSYEQYF.

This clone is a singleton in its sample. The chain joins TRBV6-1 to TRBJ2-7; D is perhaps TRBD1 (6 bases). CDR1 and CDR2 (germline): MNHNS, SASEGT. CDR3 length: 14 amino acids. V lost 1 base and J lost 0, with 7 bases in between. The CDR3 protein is CASSEGQVSYEQYF. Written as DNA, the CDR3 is TGTGCCAGCAGTGAAGGACAGGTCTCCTACGAGCAGTACTTC.

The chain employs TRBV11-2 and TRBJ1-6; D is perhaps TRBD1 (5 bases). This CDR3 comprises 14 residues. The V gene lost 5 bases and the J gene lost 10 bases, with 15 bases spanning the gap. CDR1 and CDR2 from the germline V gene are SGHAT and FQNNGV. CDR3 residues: CASSRGGTRSPLHF. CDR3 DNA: TGTGCCAGCAGCCGCGGGGGGACCAGGTCACCCCTCCACTTT.

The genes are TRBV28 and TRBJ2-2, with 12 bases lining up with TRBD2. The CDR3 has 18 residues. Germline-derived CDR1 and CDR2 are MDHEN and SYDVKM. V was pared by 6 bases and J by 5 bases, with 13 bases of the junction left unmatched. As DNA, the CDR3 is TGTGCCAGCAGCATCAACCGCGGACTAGCGGGAATGACCGGGGAGCTGTTTTTT. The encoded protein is CASSINRGLAGMTGELFF.

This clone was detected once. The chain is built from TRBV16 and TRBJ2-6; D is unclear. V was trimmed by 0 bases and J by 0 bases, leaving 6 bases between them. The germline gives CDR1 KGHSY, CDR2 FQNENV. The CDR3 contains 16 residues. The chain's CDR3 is CASSQSFSSGANVLTF. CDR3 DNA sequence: TGTGCCAGCAGCCAATCTTTCAGCTCTGGGGCCAACGTCCTGACTTTC.

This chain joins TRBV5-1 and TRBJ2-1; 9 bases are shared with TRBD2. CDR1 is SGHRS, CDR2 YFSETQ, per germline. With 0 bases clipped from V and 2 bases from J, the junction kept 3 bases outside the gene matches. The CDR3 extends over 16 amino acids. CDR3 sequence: CASSLVAGGPYNEQFF. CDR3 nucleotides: TGCGCCAGCAGCTTGGTTGCGGGAGGGCCCTACAATGAGCAGTTCTTC.

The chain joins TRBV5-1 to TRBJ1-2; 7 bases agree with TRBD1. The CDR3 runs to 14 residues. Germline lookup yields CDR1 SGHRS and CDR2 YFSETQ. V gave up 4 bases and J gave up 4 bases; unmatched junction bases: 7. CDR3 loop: CASSIGQAAYGYTF. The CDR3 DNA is TGCGCCAGCAGCATTGGACAGGCGGCCTATGGCTACACCTTC.

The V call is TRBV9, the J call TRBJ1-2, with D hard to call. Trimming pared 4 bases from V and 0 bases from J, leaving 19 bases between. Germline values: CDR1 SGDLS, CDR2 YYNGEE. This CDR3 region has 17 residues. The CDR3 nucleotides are TGTGCCAGCAGCCTCCAGAGGTCGGGTCATGCTAACTATGGCTACACCTTC. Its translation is CASSLQRSGHANYGYTF. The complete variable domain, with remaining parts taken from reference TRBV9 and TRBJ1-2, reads DSGVTQTPKHLITATGQRVTLRCSPRSGDLSVYWYQQSLDQGLQFLIQYYNGEERAKGNILERFSAQQFPDLHSELNLSSLELGDSALYFCASSLQRSGHANYGYTFGSGTRLTVV.

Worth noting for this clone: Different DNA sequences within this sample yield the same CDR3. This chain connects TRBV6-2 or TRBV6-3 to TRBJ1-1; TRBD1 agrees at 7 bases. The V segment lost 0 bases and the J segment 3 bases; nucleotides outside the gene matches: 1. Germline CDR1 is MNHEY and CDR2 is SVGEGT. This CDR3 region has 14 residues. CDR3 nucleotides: TGTGCCAGCAGTTACTCGAGGGGGCACACTGAAGCTTTCTTT. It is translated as CASSYSRGHTEAFF.

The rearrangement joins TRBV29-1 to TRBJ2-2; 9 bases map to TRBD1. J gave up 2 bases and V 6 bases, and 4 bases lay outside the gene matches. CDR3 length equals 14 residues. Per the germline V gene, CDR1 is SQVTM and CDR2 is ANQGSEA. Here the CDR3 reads CSVGTGPNTGELFF. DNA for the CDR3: TGCAGCGTCGGGACAGGGCCTAACACCGGGGAGCTGTTTTTT.

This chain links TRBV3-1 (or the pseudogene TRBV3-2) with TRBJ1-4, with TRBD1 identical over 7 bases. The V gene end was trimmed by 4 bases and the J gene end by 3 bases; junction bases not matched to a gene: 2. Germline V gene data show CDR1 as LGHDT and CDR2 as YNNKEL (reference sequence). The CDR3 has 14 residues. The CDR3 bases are TGTGCCAGCAGCCCGGGACAGTCTAATGAAAAACTGTTTTTT. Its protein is CASSPGQSNEKLFF.

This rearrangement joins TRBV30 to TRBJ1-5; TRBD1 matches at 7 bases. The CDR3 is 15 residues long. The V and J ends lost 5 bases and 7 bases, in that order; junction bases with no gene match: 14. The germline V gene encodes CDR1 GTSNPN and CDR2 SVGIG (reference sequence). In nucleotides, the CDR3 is TGTGCCTGGTCCTCTCCCTCGACAGGGAACCAGCCCCAGCATTTT. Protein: CAWSSPSTGNQPQHF.

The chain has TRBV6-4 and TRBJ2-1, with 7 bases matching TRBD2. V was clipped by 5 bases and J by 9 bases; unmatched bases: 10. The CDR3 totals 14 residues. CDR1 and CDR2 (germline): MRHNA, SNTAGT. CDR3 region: CASSREAGVGEQFF. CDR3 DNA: TGTGCCAGCAGTCGTGAGGCGGGAGTCGGTGAGCAGTTCTTC.

The CDR3, as DNA: TGTGCCAGCAGCGGGACAGGGCTCACAGATACGCAGTATTTT. Translating it yields CASSGTGLTDTQYF. This sequence joins TRBV7-9 and TRBJ2-3, with 9 bases lining up with TRBD1. This CDR3 is built from 14 residues. Germline loops: CDR1 SEHNR, CDR2 FQNEAQ (reference sequence). Losses at the gene ends were 5 bases for V and 2 bases for J; bases not matched to a gene: 2.

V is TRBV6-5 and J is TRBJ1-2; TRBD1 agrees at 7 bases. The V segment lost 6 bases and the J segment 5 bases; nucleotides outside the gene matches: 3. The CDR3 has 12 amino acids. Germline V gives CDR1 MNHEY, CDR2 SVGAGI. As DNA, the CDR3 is TGTGCCAGCAGGCGCAGGGGGTATGGCTACACCTTC. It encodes CASRRRGYGYTF.

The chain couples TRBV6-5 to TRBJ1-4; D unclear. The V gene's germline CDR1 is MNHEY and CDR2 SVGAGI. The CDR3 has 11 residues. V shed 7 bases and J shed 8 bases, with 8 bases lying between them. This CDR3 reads CASMEEEKLFF. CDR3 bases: TGTGCCAGCATGGAGGAGGAAAAACTGTTTTTT.